In this sample, the clone carrying this TCR beta chain turned up a few times. Germline CDR1 and CDR2: SGHTA and FQGNSA. The germline V and J ends were trimmed by 6 bases and 0 bases, with 15 bases remaining between them. CDR3 length equals 16 residues. The data derive from a study of blood T cells in healthy people across ages. Whole-study context: About one barcoded TCR beta cDNA was captured per two T cells.

A J-beta primer mix and a sample-barcoded 5' primer were used in a second PCR of about 6 to 12 cycles. CDR3-containing paired-end reads numbering at least 2.5 million came from each sample. Each CDR3 protein gets one entry after TCRdb re-called the 5' RACE reads with MiXCR. The sample yields 1.5 million to 2 million distinct CDR3 sequences, about 30% seen once. Sequencing was done on a sample of blood. This sequence was found in a woman under 40 in good health. V gene TRBV7-2 combines with J gene TRBJ2-4, with D possibly matching TRBD1 (6 bases). For the CDR3, the DNA is TGTGCCAGCAGTTCACAGGGAAGGTTAGCCAAAAACATTCAGTACTTC. Its translation: CASSSQGRLAKNIQYF.